The 11 T cell receptor beta chains reported below all come from one sample, sequenced in a study of blood T cell repertoires in COVID-19. Assay used: immunoSEQ multiplex PCR; TCRdb lists only in-frame clones, some missing. Of just under 150,000 clones listed, more than 80% are singletons. The sequencing sample was made of peripheral blood. Receptors were obtained from a human donor in a cohort sampled during active COVID-19.

This clone has just one count. The CDR3 DNA is TGTGCCAGCTCGTTACAGGTTCATTCACCCCTCCACTTT. Translation gives CASSLQVHSPLHF. The chain joins TRBV18 to TRBJ1-6; D is possibly TRBD1 (5 bases). CDR3 length equals 13 residues. Trimming stripped 6 bases from V and 8 bases from J, with 11 bases between. Germline values: CDR1 KGHSH, CDR2 LQKENI.

V and J are TRBV3-1 (or the pseudogene TRBV3-2) and TRBJ2-5; unclear D gene. Germline CDR1 is LGHDT and CDR2 is YNNKEL (reference sequence). Trimming cost V 2 bases and J 0 bases, with 10 bases left between them. The CDR3 loop spans 15 amino acids. CDR3 in DNA: TGTGCCAGCAGCCAAAATTTTCTTGACCAAGAGACCCAGTACTTC. Amino acid sequence: CASSQNFLDQETQYF.

The chain couples TRBV5-1 to TRBJ2-1, with 9 nucleotides matching TRBD2. J gave up 8 bases and V 4 bases, and 16 bases lay outside the gene matches. CDR3 length equals 17 residues. Germline CDR1 is SGHRS and CDR2 is YFSETQ. CDR3 nucleotides: TGCGCCAGCAGCCCGGCCCCTATGGCGGGAGGGGGCTATGAGCAGTTCTTC. Its protein product is CASSPAPMAGGGYEQFF.

The rearrangement joins TRBV5-1 to TRBJ2-2, with D perhaps matching TRBD2 (5 bases). The V gene's germline CDR1 is SGHRS and CDR2 YFSETQ. V was clipped by 4 bases and J by 4 bases, with 17 bases between them. CDR3 length equals 16 residues. The CDR3 DNA reads TGCGCCAGCAGCCATGCTCGGCGGGCCGGCACCGGGGAGCTGTTTTTT. Amino acid sequence: CASSHARRAGTGELFF.

The rearrangement links TRBV29-1 to TRBJ1-1; no firm D call. Germline V lookup: CDR1 SQVTM, CDR2 ANQGSEA. This CDR3 has 12 amino acids. The V end was cut by 5 bases, the J end by 0 bases, with 7 bases between. CDR3: CSVRDMNTEAFF. CDR3 nucleotide sequence: TGCAGCGTTCGCGACATGAACACTGAAGCTTTCTTT.

V gene TRBV6-5 combines with J gene TRBJ2-2; tentative D call: TRBD2 (6 bases). CDR1 MNHEY and CDR2 SVGAGI come from the germline V gene. Trimming pared 8 bases from V and 5 bases from J, leaving 12 bases between. The CDR3 length is 13 residues. The CDR3 loop is CASGWRGTGELFF. The CDR3 bases are TGTGCCAGCGGGTGGCGGGGAACCGGGGAGCTGTTTTTT.

The J gene is TRBJ2-5, the V gene TRBV6-1; 12 nucleotides line up with TRBD2. The germline V gene encodes CDR1 MNHNS and CDR2 SASEGT. The CDR3 totals 17 residues. Trimming cost V 2 bases and J 5 bases; bases outside gene matches: 9. The CDR3 region is CASSELAGGPRKETQYF. The CDR3 region has the DNA TGTGCCAGCAGTGAACTAGCGGGAGGGCCAAGGAAGGAGACCCAGTACTTC.

This chain joins TRBV19 and TRBJ1-5, with D unclear. CDR1 is LNHDA, CDR2 SQIVND, per germline (reference sequence). This CDR3 is built from 15 residues. Trimming left V 3 bases short and J 0 bases short, with 9 bases between. CDR3 amino acids: CASSMEEYSNQPQHF. The CDR3 DNA sequence: TGTGCCAGTAGTATGGAGGAATATAGCAATCAGCCCCAGCATTTT.

The chain recombines TRBV7-3 with TRBJ2-3; D is ambiguous. The CDR3 consists of 14 residues. The V end lost 5 bases, the J end lost 2 bases, and 11 bases lay between the germline ends. Per the germline V gene, CDR1 is SGHTA and CDR2 is FQGTGA. The CDR3 reads CASSPPGTTDTQYF. CDR3 DNA sequence: TGTGCCAGCAGCCCCCCCGGTACCACAGATACGCAGTATTTT.

This sequence joins TRBV10-1 and TRBJ2-3, with TRBD2 identical over 9 bases. The trim removed 5 bases at V and 4 bases at J, leaving 10 bases unmatched. This CDR3 is built from 16 residues. Per germline, CDR1 WNHNN and CDR2 SYGVQD (reference sequence). The CDR3 sequence: CASSSLAGSIPDTQYF. DNA for the CDR3: TGCGCCAGCAGTTCTCTAGCGGGAAGTATCCCAGATACGCAGTATTTT.

The gene calls are TRBV11-3 and TRBJ2-1, with D maybe TRBD2 (6 bases). V was trimmed by 1 base and J by 5 bases, leaving 12 bases between them. Germline lookup yields CDR1 SGHNT and CDR2 YENEEA. CDR3 length equals 15 residues. For the CDR3, the DNA is TGTGCCAGCAGCTTAGGTGCGGGACTTGACAATGAGCAGTTCTTC. Translation: CASSLGAGLDNEQFF. Based on the CDR3 plus reference TRBV11-3 and TRBJ2-1, the full variable domain is EAGVVQSPRYKIIEKKQPVAFWCNPISGHNTLYWYLQNLGQGPELLIRYENEEAVDDSQLPKDRFSAERLKGVDSTLKIQPAELGDSAVYLCASSLGAGLDNEQFFGPGTRLTVL.